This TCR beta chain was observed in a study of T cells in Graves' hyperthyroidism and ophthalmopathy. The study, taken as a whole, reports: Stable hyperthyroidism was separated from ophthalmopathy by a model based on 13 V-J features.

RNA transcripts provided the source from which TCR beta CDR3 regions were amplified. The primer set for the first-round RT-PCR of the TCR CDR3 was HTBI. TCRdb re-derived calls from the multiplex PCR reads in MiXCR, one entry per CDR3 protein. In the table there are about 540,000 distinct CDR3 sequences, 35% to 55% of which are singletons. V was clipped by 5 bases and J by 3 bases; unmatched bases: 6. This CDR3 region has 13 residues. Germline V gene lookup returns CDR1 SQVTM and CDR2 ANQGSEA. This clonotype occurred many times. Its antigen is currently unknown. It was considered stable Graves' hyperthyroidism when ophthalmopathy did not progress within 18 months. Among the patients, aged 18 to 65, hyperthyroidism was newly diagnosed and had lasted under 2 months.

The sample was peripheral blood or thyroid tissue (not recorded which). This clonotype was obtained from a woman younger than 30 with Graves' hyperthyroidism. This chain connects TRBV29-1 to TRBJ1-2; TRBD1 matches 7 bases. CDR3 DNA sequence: TGCAGCGTTATGAGGCAGGGGGACTATGGCTACACCTTC. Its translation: CSVMRQGDYGYTF.